The 21 T cell receptor beta chains presented below share a single source sample, sequenced in a study of long-term antiretroviral therapy in people with HIV. The run of the v3.0 immunoSEQ assay was at survey level. Clones were sequenced by immunoSEQ multiplex PCR, and TCRdb holds only the in-frame ones, with some missing. The sample shows 15,000 or so clones, roughly 90% of them seen only once. The sample consisted of unsorted PBMCs, taken 0.7 years before starting antiretroviral therapy. These receptors came from a man aged 50-59 years with HIV.

This clone showed up just a few times. The rearrangement joins TRBV5-1 to TRBJ2-3; 11 nucleotides agree with TRBD2. The V gene end was trimmed by 0 bases and the J gene end by 5 bases; junction bases not matched to a gene: 8. In germline, CDR1 is SGHRS, CDR2 YFSETQ. The CDR3 runs 17 residues. CDR3 nucleotide sequence: TGCGCCAGCAGCTTGGCAATAGCGGGAGGGCTGGTAGATACGCAGTATTTT. Encoded protein: CASSLAIAGGLVDTQYF. The full variable domain, rest sourced from reference TRBV5-1 and TRBJ2-3, is KAGVTQTPRYLIKTRGQQVTLSCSPISGHRSVSWYQQTPGQGLQFLFEYFSETQRNKGNFPGRFSGRQFSNSRSEMNVSTLELGDSALYLCASSLAIAGGLVDTQYFGPGTRLTVL.

The genes are TRBV5-1 and TRBJ1-5; D is perhaps TRBD1 (5 bases). This CDR3 is built from 14 residues. V dropped 3 bases and J dropped 5 bases, with 12 bases sitting between them. Germline loops: CDR1 SGHRS, CDR2 YFSETQ. The chain's CDR3 is CASSSQGNDQPQHF. Here the CDR3 DNA reads TGCGCCAGCAGCTCTCAGGGTAACGATCAGCCCCAGCATTTT.

This clone appeared once. The gene calls are TRBV11-1 and TRBJ1-1; TRBD1 might be the D (6 bases). V was pared by 1 base and J by 1 base, with 10 bases between. Germline-derived CDR1 and CDR2 are SGHAT and FQDESV (reference sequence). The CDR3 contains 15 residues. CDR3 amino acids: CASSLVGGSNTEAFF. DNA of the CDR3: TGTGCCAGCAGCTTAGTAGGGGGATCGAACACTGAAGCTTTCTTT.

CDR3 residues: CASTLRAVSNYGYTF. The CDR3 DNA sequence: TGTGCCAGCACCCTGAGAGCAGTTTCTAACTATGGCTACACCTTC. The chain links TRBV6-6 to TRBJ1-2; D gene ambiguous. This CDR3 spans 15 amino acids. Germline V gene lookup returns CDR1 MNHNY and CDR2 SVGAGI (reference sequence). Trimming removed 7 bases at V and 0 bases at J, with 15 bases between.

The chain has TRBV7-2 and TRBJ1-1; TRBD1 aligns across 9 bases. The CDR3 totals 13 residues. CDR1 is SGHTA, CDR2 FQGNSA, per germline. V gave up 5 bases and J gave up 10 bases; unmatched junction bases: 8. CDR3 sequence reads: CASSARQGGRAFF. The CDR3 DNA sequence: TGTGCCAGCAGCGCCCGACAGGGGGGGAGAGCTTTCTTT. The variable domain in full, completed from reference TRBV7-2 and TRBJ1-1, reads GAGVSQSPSNKVTEKGKDVELRCDPISGHTALYWYRQSLGQGLEFLIYFQGNSAPDKSGLPSDRFSAERTGGSVSTLTIQRTQQEDSAVYLCASSARQGGRAFFGQGTRLTVV.

The chain joins TRBV7-9 to TRBJ2-3; TRBD1 might be the D (5 bases). Per germline, CDR1 SEHNR and CDR2 FQNEAQ (reference sequence). CDR3 length: 16 residues. V lost 3 bases and J lost 0, with 13 bases in between. CDR3 region: CASSFFRASSTDTQYF. Here the CDR3 DNA reads TGTGCCAGCAGCTTCTTCAGGGCCTCTAGCACAGATACGCAGTATTTT.

The chain carries TRBV5-4 and TRBJ2-7; possible D gene TRBD1, 6 bases. The CDR3 contains 15 residues. The ends were cut back, 4 bases at V and 1 base at J, with 15 bases in the middle. Germline CDR1 and CDR2: SGHNT and YYREEE (reference sequence). Written as DNA, the CDR3 is TGTGCCAGCAGCCCCAAGGGGGATGCGTCCTACGAGCAGTACTTC. Residues: CASSPKGDASYEQYF.

This chain joins TRBV2 and TRBJ2-5; D tentatively reads TRBD1 or TRBD2 (5 bases each). Per the germline V gene, CDR1 is SNHLY and CDR2 is FYNNEI. The V end lost 1 base, the J end lost 2 bases, and 11 bases lay between the germline ends. The length of the CDR3 is 15 residues. CDR3 sequence reads: CASSEGGAGQETQYF. The DNA of the CDR3 is TGTGCCAGCAGTGAAGGAGGGGCAGGACAAGAGACCCAGTACTTC.

This clone is a singleton in its sample. J is TRBJ1-2 and V is TRBV7-2; D perhaps matches TRBD1 (5 bases). The CDR3 extends over 14 amino acids. Per germline, CDR1 SGHTA and CDR2 FQGNSA. With 1 base removed from V and 5 bases from J, the gap between germline ends came to 11 bases. CDR3 DNA: TGTGCCAGCAGCTTAGTGGGCCAGGGATATGGCTACACCTTC. The encoded protein is CASSLVGQGYGYTF. The variable domain in full, with the rest retrieved from reference TRBV7-2 and TRBJ1-2, is GAGVSQSPSNKVTEKGKDVELRCDPISGHTALYWYRQSLGQGLEFLIYFQGNSAPDKSGLPSDRFSAERTGGSVSTLTIQRTQQEDSAVYLCASSLVGQGYGYTFGSGTRLTVV.

The V and J genes are TRBV4-1 and TRBJ2-1; 8 nucleotides line up with TRBD2. J was trimmed by 7 bases and V by 0 bases; bases with no gene match: 5. Germline CDR1 reads MGHRA; CDR2 reads YSYEKL. CDR3 length: 15 amino acids. CDR3 coding DNA: TGCGCCAGCAGCCAAGAGGGGACTAGTGGGAATGAGCAGTTCTTC. The encoded protein is CASSQEGTSGNEQFF.

The chain employs TRBV9 and TRBJ2-3; D gene ambiguous. Deletions cut 3 bases from V and 6 bases from J, with 11 bases between. The CDR3 has 13 amino acids. Germline V gene lookup returns CDR1 SGDLS and CDR2 YYNGEE. CDR3 residues: CASSALNKDTQYF. In DNA, the CDR3 is TGTGCCAGCAGCGCATTGAACAAGGATACGCAGTATTTT.

The genes are TRBV5-1 and TRBJ1-5, with 7 bases aligning to TRBD1. Trimming cost V 3 bases and J 3 bases; bases outside gene matches: 3. Germline V gene data show CDR1 as SGHRS and CDR2 as YFSETQ. There are 14 residues in the CDR3. CDR3 sequence reads: CASSSTGANQPQHF. DNA for the CDR3: TGCGCCAGCAGCTCAACAGGGGCCAATCAGCCCCAGCATTTT.

The rearrangement joins TRBV7-2 to TRBJ2-5, with a tentative D call TRBD1 (6 bases). The CDR3 runs 14 residues. Germline V gene data show CDR1 as SGHTA and CDR2 as FQGNSA. The V end was cut by 3 bases, the J end by 5 bases, with 13 bases between. The CDR3 DNA reads as TGTGCCAGCAGCTTCGGACAGCAGGGGGAGACCCAGTACTTC. It yields the protein CASSFGQQGETQYF.

The chain couples TRBV6-1 to TRBJ1-2; 7 nucleotides match TRBD1. This CDR3 spans 14 amino acids. Trimming cost V 5 bases and J 5 bases; bases outside gene matches: 8. Germline values: CDR1 MNHNS, CDR2 SASEGT. The CDR3 DNA reads TGTGCCAGCAGTTCCGGACAGGTAGAATATGGCTACACCTTC. Translation: CASSSGQVEYGYTF.

This rearrangement joins TRBV5-6 to TRBJ2-5; D might be TRBD1 or TRBD2, each matching 5 bases. The CDR3 is made up of 16 amino acids. The germline V and J ends were trimmed by 2 bases and 5 bases, with 19 bases remaining between them. Germline V gene sequence: CDR1 SGHDT, CDR2 YYEEEE. The DNA for the CDR3 is TGTGCCAGCAGCTTTGAACAGGTTAGCGTTCGGGAGACCCAGTACTTC. Translation: CASSFEQVSVRETQYF.

The V and J genes are TRBV6-5 and TRBJ2-7; 9 bases align to TRBD1. CDR1 and CDR2 (germline): MNHEY, SVGAGI. The CDR3 length is 14 residues. Losses at the gene ends were 5 bases for V and 4 bases for J; bases not matched to a gene: 6. CDR3 loop: CASSARDRAYEQYF. The CDR3 DNA is TGTGCCAGCAGTGCCAGGGACAGGGCATACGAGCAGTACTTC.

V and J are TRBV28 and TRBJ2-7, with 9 nucleotides matching TRBD2. The CDR3 extends over 15 amino acids. Germline loops: CDR1 MDHEN, CDR2 SYDVKM. V lost 2 bases and J lost 3; bases outside the gene matches: 5. The CDR3 DNA follows: TGTGCCAGCAGTTTAGTTTCGACTAGCGGCTACGAGCAGTACTTC. This encodes CASSLVSTSGYEQYF.

This clone was seen a handful of times. The rearrangement links TRBV7-2 to TRBJ1-4; D possibly corresponds to TRBD1 (5 bases). The germline V gene encodes CDR1 SGHTA and CDR2 FQGNSA. The CDR3 is 13 residues long. Trimming shortened V by 2 bases and J by 7 bases, and 8 bases separated the two germline ends. This CDR3 is CASSLRGVEKLFF. In DNA, the CDR3 is TGTGCCAGCAGCTTAAGGGGCGTTGAAAAACTGTTTTTT.

In its sample, this clone was seen a few times. The V call is TRBV28, the J call TRBJ1-2; no reliable D call. This CDR3 spans 11 amino acids. Per germline, CDR1 MDHEN and CDR2 SYDVKM. Trimming pared 8 bases from V and 3 bases from J, leaving 7 bases between. CDR3 residues: CASDGHYGYTF. The CDR3 DNA follows: TGTGCCAGCGACGGGCACTATGGCTACACCTTC.

The V and J genes are TRBV13 and TRBJ2-3; 12 bases are shared with TRBD2. Germline CDR1 reads PRHDT; CDR2 reads FYEKMQ (reference sequence). J lost 1 base, V lost 5 bases, and 16 bases had no gene match. The CDR3 totals 20 residues. CDR3: CASSGPSGGASFLGTDTQYF. The CDR3 DNA follows: TGTGCCAGCAGCGGTCCTAGCGGGGGGGCCTCTTTTTTGGGCACAGATACGCAGTATTTT.

This clone was recorded once. The chain couples TRBV7-9 to TRBJ1-4; D is unresolved. Trimming took off 5 bases at V and 7 bases at J, with 8 bases between the two ends. Germline CDR1 is SEHNR and CDR2 is FQNEAQ (reference sequence). CDR3 length: 12 amino acids. In nucleotides, the CDR3 is TGTGCCAGCAGCGCCGGTACTGAAAAACTGTTTTTT. Translation gives CASSAGTEKLFF.